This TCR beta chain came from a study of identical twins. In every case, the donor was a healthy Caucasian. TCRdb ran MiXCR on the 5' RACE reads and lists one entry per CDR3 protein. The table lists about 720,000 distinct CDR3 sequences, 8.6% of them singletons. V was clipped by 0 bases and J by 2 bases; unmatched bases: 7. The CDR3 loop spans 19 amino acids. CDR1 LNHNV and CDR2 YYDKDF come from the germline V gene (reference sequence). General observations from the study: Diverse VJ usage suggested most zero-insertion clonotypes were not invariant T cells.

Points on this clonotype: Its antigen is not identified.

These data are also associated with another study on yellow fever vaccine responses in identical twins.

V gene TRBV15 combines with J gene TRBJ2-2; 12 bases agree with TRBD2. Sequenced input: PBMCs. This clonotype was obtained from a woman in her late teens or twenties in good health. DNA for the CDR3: TGTGCCACCAGCAGAGATCAGGCTAGCGGGAGGGTAAACACCGGGGAGCTGTTTTTT. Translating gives CATSRDQASGRVNTGELFF.